This TCR beta chain was observed in a study of T cells after yellow fever vaccination. TCR cDNA, made by 5'RACE template switching, carried an added universal primer site and UMIs. TCRdb re-derived calls from the 5' RACE reads in MiXCR, one entry per CDR3 protein. The repertoire holds about 340,000 distinct CDR3 sequences, 8.7% seen once, with 18% in the top ten. Study-wide findings and caveats: A limited proportion of clonotypes was detected within both the CD4 and CD8 compartments. The bulk population could contribute abundant contaminating clonotypes to FACS-sorted repertoires.

This clonotype was seen a handful of times. What it recognizes is unknown. Germline V gene data show CDR1 as LGHNT and CDR2 as FRNRAP. V trimming: 6 bases; J trimming: 5 bases; junction bases outside the gene matches: 12. This CDR3 contains 16 residues. The rearrangement links TRBV12-5 to TRBJ2-5; 10 bases line up with TRBD1. The input for sequencing was PBMCs, taken on the day of the first yellow fever vaccination. The TCR comes from a man between 18 and 35 years old who received the YFV17D yellow fever vaccine. The CDR3 DNA reads as TGTGCTAGTGGACCGATCCACGGGACAGGGGAGGAGACCCAGTACTTC. It codes for CASGPIHGTGEETQYF.